The source of this TCR beta chain is a study of post-analysis software for immune sequencing data. Researchers reported that TCR beta cDNA libraries carried unique molecular identifiers. TCRdb used MiXCR to reprocess the PCR reads, holding one entry per CDR3 protein. The sample lists 650,000 to 850,000 distinct CDR3 sequences; approximately 57% were seen once. With 10 bases removed from V and 2 bases from J, the gap between germline ends came to 12 bases. The CDR3 covers 14 residues. Looked up from germline, CDR1 is ENHRY and CDR2 is SYGVKD. Regarding the study as a whole: Clustering by F measure revealed strong co-clustering among samples prepared together in one batch. Patients used about five TRBV segments, including TRBV5-6, TRBV5-1 and TRBV20-1, more often than controls.

In the case of this clonotype: What it binds is not known.

The chain recombines TRBV10-3 with TRBJ2-6; possibly TRBD2 for D (6 bases). Sequenced input: blood. The source of this sequence is a girl aged 5-17 years with multiple sclerosis. The CDR3 sequence: CASREVAGANVLTF. The DNA of the CDR3 is TGTGCCAGCAGGGAGGTAGCTGGGGCCAACGTCCTGACTTTC.